Shown below are 26 T cell receptor beta chains from a single sample sequenced in a study of shared clonotypes between healthy human individuals. TCRdb keeps only in-frame clones here, not all; method: immunoSEQ multiplex PCR. The data contain approximately 2,300,000 clones, approximately 90% of them singletons. Sample: naive CD4+ T cells from PBMCs. As for subset: CD45RA+ positively selected. The source of these receptors is a man younger than 35 in good health. Some clones in this sample may be carry-over from other donors' samples.

The chain joins TRBV11-2 to TRBJ2-1; perhaps D is TRBD1 or TRBD2 (6 bases each). This CDR3 comprises 19 residues. Germline V CDR1 and CDR2: SGHAT, FQNNGV. V was shortened by 4 bases and J by 5 bases, with 27 bases between the two germline ends. The CDR3 bases are TGTGCCAGCAGCTCCCTTTGGGGGTTCGGGGGCGCTATAGACAATGAGCAGTTCTTC. Protein sequence: CASSSLWGFGGAIDNEQFF.

The V gene is TRBV19, the J gene TRBJ2-3, with a weak D call TRBD2 (6 bases). The CDR3 is 16 amino acids. CDR1 LNHDA and CDR2 SQIVND come from the germline V gene (reference sequence). V lost 6 bases and J lost 2, with 18 bases in between. The CDR3 sequence is CASRGVMRGFTDTQYF. The CDR3 region has the DNA TGTGCCAGTAGAGGGGTGATGCGGGGTTTCACAGATACGCAGTATTTT. Filled out from reference TRBV19 and TRBJ2-3, the complete variable domain reads DGGITQSPKYLFRKEGQNVTLSCEQNLNHDAMYWYRQDPGQGLRLIYYSQIVNDFQKGDIAEGYSVSREKKESFPLTVTSAQKNPTAFYLCASRGVMRGFTDTQYFGPGTRLTVL.

The chain uses TRBV6-1 and TRBJ2-1; D remains unclear. The CDR3 spans 12 residues. Germline values: CDR1 MNHNS, CDR2 SASEGT. V lost 7 bases, J lost 2 bases, and 6 bases lay in between. The CDR3 DNA follows: TGTGCCAGCAAAGAGACCTACAATGAGCAGTTCTTC. Translating gives CASKETYNEQFF.

Concerning this clone itself: The same CDR3 can be traced to other DNA sequences in this sample. CDR3 residues: CASSLAAGSSYEQYF. In DNA, the CDR3 is TGCGCCAGCAGCTTGGCAGCAGGGAGCTCCTACGAGCAGTACTTC. J is TRBJ2-7 and V is TRBV5-1; D tentatively reads TRBD1 or TRBD2 (5 bases each). The CDR3 contains 15 residues. CDR1 is SGHRS, CDR2 YFSETQ, per germline. V was clipped by 0 bases and J by 0 bases, with 10 bases between them.

The V gene is TRBV7-2, the J gene TRBJ2-1; no reliable D call. Germline-derived CDR1 and CDR2 are SGHTA and FQGNSA. This CDR3 has 15 residues. V was shortened by 0 bases and J by 4 bases, with 10 bases between the two germline ends. In DNA, the CDR3 is TGTGCCAGCAGCTTAGCGGCACCCACTTACAATGAGCAGTTCTTC. Translated: CASSLAAPTYNEQFF. Combining the CDR3 with reference TRBV7-2 and TRBJ2-1 gives the whole variable domain GAGVSQSPSNKVTEKGKDVELRCDPISGHTALYWYRQSLGQGLEFLIYFQGNSAPDKSGLPSDRFSAERTGGSVSTLTIQRTQQEDSAVYLCASSLAAPTYNEQFFGPGTRLTVL.

Points on this clone: This specimen includes other DNA sequences encoding the same CDR3. The rearrangement joins TRBV5-1 to TRBJ2-2; 9 bases are shared with TRBD1. J lost 5 bases, V lost 4 bases, and 3 bases had no gene match. The CDR3 totals 14 residues. Germline lookup yields CDR1 SGHRS and CDR2 YFSETQ. The CDR3 DNA sequence: TGCGCCAGCAGCCGGACAGGGGAGACCGGGGAGCTGTTTTTT. Its translation is CASSRTGETGELFF. Full variable domain (remainder filled in from reference TRBV5-1 and TRBJ2-2): KAGVTQTPRYLIKTRGQQVTLSCSPISGHRSVSWYQQTPGQGLQFLFEYFSETQRNKGNFPGRFSGRQFSNSRSEMNVSTLELGDSALYLCASSRTGETGELFFGEGSRLTVL.

This sequence joins TRBV12-2 and TRBJ1-1. TRBV12-2 is a pseudogene segment. CDR3 length: 14 residues. CDR3 DNA sequence: TGTGCAAGTCGCTTAGGTCTTCGGCAATCTGAAGCTTTCTTT. Protein sequence: CASRLGLRQSEAFF.

This chain uses TRBV27 with TRBJ2-1; 8 bases agree with TRBD2. Per the germline V gene, CDR1 is MNHEY and CDR2 is SMNVEV (reference sequence). There are 15 residues in the CDR3. After removal of 3 bases from V and 7 bases from J, the junction contained 8 bases not matched to a gene. The CDR3 spells CASSFYAGGINEQFF. The CDR3 region has the DNA TGTGCCAGCAGTTTTTACGCGGGAGGTATTAATGAGCAGTTCTTC.

The CDR3 nucleotides read TGTGCCAGCAGCTCCGGCGGGGGTCGCCAGCCCCAGCATTTT. This translates into CASSSGGGRQPQHF. This chain joins TRBV5-6 and TRBJ1-5; maybe TRBD1 (5 bases). Germline V gene lookup returns CDR1 SGHDT and CDR2 YYEEEE. The CDR3 has 14 residues. V gave up 3 bases and J gave up 7 bases, with 14 bases separating them. Full variable domain (missing parts from reference TRBV5-6 and TRBJ1-5): DAGVTQSPTHLIKTRGQQVTLRCSPKSGHDTVSWYQQALGQGPQFIFQYYEEEERQRGNFPDRFSGHQFPNYSSELNVNALLLGDSALYLCASSSGGGRQPQHFGDGTRLSIL.

DNA of the CDR3: TGTGCCAGCAGGGCGGACAGGACCACCGGGGAGCTGTTTTTT. The encoded protein is CASRADRTTGELFF. The rearrangement uses TRBV6-1 and TRBJ2-2, with TRBD1 matching over 7 bases. Germline V gene sequence: CDR1 MNHNS, CDR2 SASEGT. This CDR3 has 14 residues. After removal of 6 bases from V and 4 bases from J, the junction contained 5 bases not matched to a gene.

The genes are TRBV7-3 and TRBJ2-2; 9 bases map to TRBD1. V shed 5 bases and J 4 bases; nucleotides not matched to a gene: 8. Germline CDR1 SGHTA, CDR2 FQGTGA. CDR3 length equals 16 residues. CDR3: CASSPQTGGVTGELFF. The CDR3 region has the DNA TGTGCCAGCAGCCCGCAGACAGGGGGTGTCACCGGGGAGCTGTTTTTT.

Turning to this clone: Other nucleotide sequences in the sample specify the same CDR3. The rearrangement uses TRBV6-5 and TRBJ2-7, with D possibly being TRBD2 (5 bases). Trimming removed 4 bases at V and 6 bases at J, with 10 bases between. Germline CDR1 reads MNHEY; CDR2 reads SVGAGI. The CDR3 totals 12 residues. The CDR3 DNA reads TGTGCCAGCAGTTCCCCCCGGGGCGAGCAGTACTTC. Translation: CASSSPRGEQYF.

V and J are TRBV5-6 and TRBJ1-2; TRBD1 aligns across 9 bases. With 3 bases clipped from V and 3 bases from J, the junction kept 9 bases outside the gene matches. CDR3 length equals 16 residues. Germline V CDR1 and CDR2: SGHDT, YYEEEE. The DNA of the CDR3 is TGTGCCAGCAGCTCGGGGACAGGGAATGGGGACTATGGCTACACCTTC. As protein: CASSSGTGNGDYGYTF.

This chain joins TRBV7-9 and TRBJ2-3, with TRBD2 as a possible D gene (5 bases). This CDR3 comprises 16 residues. In germline, CDR1 is SEHNR, CDR2 FQNEAQ (reference sequence). V was shortened by 5 bases and J by 2 bases, with 17 bases between the two germline ends. DNA of the CDR3: TGTGCCAGCAGCCCCCGGGCTAGCTTACTCACAGATACGCAGTATTTT. Amino acids: CASSPRASLLTDTQYF.

The chain couples TRBV5-6 to TRBJ1-5, with 9 bases aligning to TRBD1. CDR1 and CDR2 from the germline V gene are SGHDT and YYEEEE. Unmatched junction bases numbered 6, after V lost 0 bases and J lost 2 bases. There are 17 residues in the CDR3. CDR3 amino acids: CASSLDRGRKGNQPQHF. CDR3 bases: TGTGCCAGCAGCTTGGACAGGGGGCGCAAAGGCAATCAGCCCCAGCATTTT.

This clone occurred a few times. The sample carries other DNA sequences with the same CDR3. The chain joins TRBV5-1 to TRBJ2-1, with 15 bases lining up with TRBD2. The CDR3 covers 18 residues. Germline trimming cut 4 bases from V and 0 bases from J; bases unmatched to any gene: 5. The germline V gene encodes CDR1 SGHRS and CDR2 YFSETQ. CDR3 amino acids: CASSPGTSGRSSYNEQFF. The CDR3 DNA sequence: TGCGCCAGCAGCCCAGGGACTAGCGGGAGGAGCTCCTACAATGAGCAGTTCTTC.

This sequence joins TRBV7-3 and TRBJ2-5, with 13 bases fitting TRBD2. Germline loops: CDR1 SGHTA, CDR2 FQGTGA. This CDR3 contains 15 residues. Germline trimming cut 5 bases from V and 4 bases from J; bases unmatched to any gene: 4. This CDR3 is CASSKLAGGPETQYF. As DNA, the CDR3 is TGTGCCAGCAGCAAACTAGCGGGAGGGCCAGAGACCCAGTACTTC.

V usage is TRBV10-2 and J usage is TRBJ2-5; D perhaps matches TRBD2 (6 bases). The germline V gene encodes CDR1 WSHSY and CDR2 SAAADI. The CDR3 length is 12 residues. V lost 7 bases and J lost 5, with 11 bases in between. CDR3 sequence reads: CASKRAGETQYF. The DNA for the CDR3 is TGCGCCAGCAAGCGGGCTGGGGAGACCCAGTACTTC.

V is TRBV19 and J is TRBJ1-3; 7 bases fit TRBD1. The CDR3 length is 15 residues. The germline V gene has CDR1 LNHDA and CDR2 SQIVND (reference sequence). V dropped 5 bases and J dropped 6; count of bases not matched to a gene: 10. The CDR3, as DNA: TGTGCCAGTAGTTCGCGGAGGGGGCTCGAAAACACCATATATTTT. Protein product: CASSSRRGLENTIYF.

A remark on this clone: Other DNA sequences of this sample code for an identical CDR3. This chain uses TRBV6-5 with TRBJ2-3; D not certain. The germline CDR1 and CDR2 sequences are MNHEY and SVGAGI. The V end lost 4 bases, the J end lost 1 base, and 9 bases lay between the germline ends. This CDR3 spans 14 amino acids. CDR3 nucleotides: TGTGCCAGCAGTTTTCAGCGTGGCACAGATACGCAGTATTTT. Its translation is CASSFQRGTDTQYF.

The gene calls are TRBV19 and TRBJ2-2; D is uncertain. CDR3 length: 11 residues. In germline, CDR1 is LNHDA, CDR2 SQIVND (reference sequence). V dropped 9 bases and J dropped 5 bases, with 7 bases sitting between them. CDR3 loop: CASQNTGELFF. As DNA, the CDR3 is TGTGCCAGCCAAAATACCGGGGAGCTGTTTTTT.

The genes are TRBV7-9 and TRBJ1-5; 7 positions match TRBD1. CDR3 length: 18 amino acids. Trimming took 1 base from V and 3 from J; bases not matched to a gene: 12. Germline lookup yields CDR1 SEHNR and CDR2 FQNEAQ (reference sequence). The CDR3 here is CASSLGSNPGQFNQPQHF. CDR3 coding DNA: TGTGCCAGCAGCTTAGGTTCGAATCCGGGACAGTTCAATCAGCCCCAGCATTTT.

The chain uses TRBV6-1 and TRBJ2-2; possible D gene TRBD2, 5 bases. V lost 5 bases, J lost 3 bases, and 7 bases lay in between. Germline assignment: CDR1 MNHNS and CDR2 SASEGT. This CDR3 spans 13 amino acids. This chain's CDR3 is CASSKGDTGELFF. As DNA, the CDR3 is TGTGCCAGCAGTAAGGGAGACACCGGGGAGCTGTTTTTT.

As regards this clone: The sample has other DNA sequences that encode this CDR3 too. V usage is TRBV9 and J usage is TRBJ2-7, with a possible D match to TRBD1 (5 bases). Trimming removed 2 bases from V and 4 bases from J, with 13 bases in between. This CDR3 spans 14 amino acids. The germline gives CDR1 SGDLS, CDR2 YYNGEE. CDR3 amino acids: CASSVGLGAYEQYF. CDR3 nucleotides: TGTGCCAGCAGCGTCGGGTTAGGGGCATACGAGCAGTACTTC.

Remarks on this clone: Other DNA sequences of this sample code for an identical CDR3. V gene TRBV5-1 combines with J gene TRBJ2-1; D call uncertain. The germline V gene encodes CDR1 SGHRS and CDR2 YFSETQ. The CDR3 consists of 13 residues. The germline V and J ends were trimmed by 1 base and 1 base, with 3 bases remaining between them. The CDR3 DNA reads as TGCGCCAGCAGCTTGAGGTCCTACAATGAGCAGTTCTTC. It codes for CASSLRSYNEQFF.

The chain joins TRBV28 to TRBJ2-4, with D possibly TRBD1 on 5 matching bases. This CDR3 has 15 residues. CDR1 is MDHEN, CDR2 SYDVKM, per germline. V was cut by 6 bases and J by 1 base, with 13 bases left in between. This CDR3 reads CASSTGSWAKNIQYF. The DNA for the CDR3 is TGTGCCAGCAGCACAGGTTCTTGGGCCAAAAACATTCAGTACTTC.